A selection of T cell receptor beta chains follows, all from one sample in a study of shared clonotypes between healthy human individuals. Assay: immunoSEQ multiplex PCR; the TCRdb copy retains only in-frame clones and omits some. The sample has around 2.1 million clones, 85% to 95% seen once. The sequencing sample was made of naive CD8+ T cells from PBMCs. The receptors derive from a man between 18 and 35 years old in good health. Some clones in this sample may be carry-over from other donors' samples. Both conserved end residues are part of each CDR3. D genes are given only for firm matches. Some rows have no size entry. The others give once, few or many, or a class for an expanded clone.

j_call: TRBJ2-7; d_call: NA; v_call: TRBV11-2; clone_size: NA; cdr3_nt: TGTGCCAGCAGCTTACACGATTCCTACGAGCAGTACTTC; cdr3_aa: CASSLHDSYEQYF
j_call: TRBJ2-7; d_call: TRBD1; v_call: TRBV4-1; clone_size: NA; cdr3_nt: TGCGCCAGCAGCCACGCGGACAGGGGAGATTACGAGCAGTACTTC; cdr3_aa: CASSHADRGDYEQYF
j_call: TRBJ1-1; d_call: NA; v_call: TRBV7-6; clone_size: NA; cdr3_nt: TGTGCCAGCAGCTTAGAAGGAGATAACACTGAAGCTTTCTTT; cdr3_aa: CASSLEGDNTEAFF
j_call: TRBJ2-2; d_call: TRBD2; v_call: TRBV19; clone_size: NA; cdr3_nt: TGTGCCAGTAGTATAGCTTTAGCGGGAGTGAGACCCGGGGAGCTGTTTTTT; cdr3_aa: CASSIALAGVRPGELFF
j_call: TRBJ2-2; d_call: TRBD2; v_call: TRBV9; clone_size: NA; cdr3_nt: TGTGCCAGCAGCGCCCCTAGCGGACCTTACACCGGGGAGCTGTTTTTT; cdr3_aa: CASSAPSGPYTGELFF
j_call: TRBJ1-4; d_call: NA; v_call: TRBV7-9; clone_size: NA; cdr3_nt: TGTGCCAGCAGCTTAGGAACGGAAAGAAGTGAAAAACTGTTTTTT; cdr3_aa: CASSLGTERSEKLFF
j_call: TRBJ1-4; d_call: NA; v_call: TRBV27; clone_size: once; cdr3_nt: TGTGCCAGCAGTTTATTCTGGGCGGATGACTCAACTAATGAAAAACTGTTTTTT; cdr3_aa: CASSLFWADDSTNEKLFF
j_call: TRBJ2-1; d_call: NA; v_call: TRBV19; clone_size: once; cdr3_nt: TGTGCCAGTAGTATTTCATCGAAGGGGGAGAACTACAATGAGCAGTTCTTC; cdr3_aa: CASSISSKGENYNEQFF
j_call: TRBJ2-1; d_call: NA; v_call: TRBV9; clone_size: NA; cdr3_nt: TGTGCCAGCAGCTTGGGGGACTCCTACAATGAGCAGTTCTTC; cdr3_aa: CASSLGDSYNEQFF
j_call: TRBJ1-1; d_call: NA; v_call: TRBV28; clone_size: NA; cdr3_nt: TGTGCCAGCAGTATCGGGACAAGGAATGAAGCTTTCTTT; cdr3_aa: CASSIGTRNEAFF
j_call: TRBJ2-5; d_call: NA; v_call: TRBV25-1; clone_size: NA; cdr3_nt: TGTGCCAGCATCGGCAGGGACCAAGAGACCCAGTACTTC; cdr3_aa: CASIGRDQETQYF
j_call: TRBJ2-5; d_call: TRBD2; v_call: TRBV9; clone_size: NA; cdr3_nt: TGTGCCAGCAGCGGTAGCGGGGGTGCAGAGACCCAGTACTTC; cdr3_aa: CASSGSGGAETQYF
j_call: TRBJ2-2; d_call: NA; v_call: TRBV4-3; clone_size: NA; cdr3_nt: TGCGCCAGCAGTCAGGGCACAGGGATGCGGACCGGGGAGCTGTTTTTT; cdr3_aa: CASSQGTGMRTGELFF
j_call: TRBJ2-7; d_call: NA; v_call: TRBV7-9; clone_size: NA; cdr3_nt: TGTGCCAGCAGCCCCCTGACAGGTCCTTCCTACGAGCAGTACTTC; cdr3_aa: CASSPLTGPSYEQYF
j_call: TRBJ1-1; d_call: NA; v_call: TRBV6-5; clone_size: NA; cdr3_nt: TGTGCCAGCAGACCACAGAGGATTAGCACTGAAGCTTTCTTT; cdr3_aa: CASRPQRISTEAFF
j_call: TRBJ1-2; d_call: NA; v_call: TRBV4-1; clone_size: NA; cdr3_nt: TGCGCCAGCAGCCAAGATCAAGGACGGAGGAACTATGGCTACACCTTC; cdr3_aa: CASSQDQGRRNYGYTF
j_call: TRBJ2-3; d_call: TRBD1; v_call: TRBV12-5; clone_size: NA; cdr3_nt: TGTGCTAGTGGTTCGGGACAGGGGTGGACAGATACGCAGTATTTT; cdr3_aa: CASGSGQGWTDTQYF
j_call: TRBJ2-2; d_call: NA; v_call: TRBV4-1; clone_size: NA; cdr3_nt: TGCGCCAGCAGCCAAGAGGGGGACACCGGGGAGCTGTTTTTT; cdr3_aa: CASSQEGDTGELFF
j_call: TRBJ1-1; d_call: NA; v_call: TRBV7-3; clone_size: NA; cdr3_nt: TGTGCCAGCAGCTTGGCAGGTACGAACACTGAAGCTTTCTTT; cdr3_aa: CASSLAGTNTEAFF
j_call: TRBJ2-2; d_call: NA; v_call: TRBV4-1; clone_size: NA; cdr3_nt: TGCGCCAGCAGCCAAGGCTTGGGATACACCGGGGAGCTGTTTTTT; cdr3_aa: CASSQGLGYTGELFF
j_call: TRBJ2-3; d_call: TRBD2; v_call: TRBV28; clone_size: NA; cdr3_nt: TGTGCCAGCAGTTTGACTAGCGGGGTATCAGATACGCAGTATTTT; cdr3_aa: CASSLTSGVSDTQYF
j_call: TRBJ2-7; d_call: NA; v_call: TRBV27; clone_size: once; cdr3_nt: TGTGCCAGCAGTTTTGGGACCGGCGGGAACGAGCAGTACTTC; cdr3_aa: CASSFGTGGNEQYF
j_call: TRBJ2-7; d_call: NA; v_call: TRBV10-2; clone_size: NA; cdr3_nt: TGCGCCAGCAGTGATGGGTTGAGCGAGCAGTACTTC; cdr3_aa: CASSDGLSEQYF
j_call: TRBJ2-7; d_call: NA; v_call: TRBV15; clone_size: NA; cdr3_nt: TGTGCCACCAGCAGAGCCCTAGGTGGCGGGAAGGAGAACGAGCAGTACTTC; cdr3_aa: CATSRALGGGKENEQYF
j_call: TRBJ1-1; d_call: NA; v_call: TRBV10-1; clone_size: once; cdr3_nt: TGCGCCAGCAGTGAGTTTCAGATTCCAGTCAGGGGTGGTGGCACTGAAGCTTTCTTT; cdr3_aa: CASSEFQIPVRGGGTEAFF
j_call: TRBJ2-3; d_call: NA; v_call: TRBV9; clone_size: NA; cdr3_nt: TGTGCCAGCAGCGTAGAGGGGGGCACAGATACGCAGTATTTT; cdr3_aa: CASSVEGGTDTQYF
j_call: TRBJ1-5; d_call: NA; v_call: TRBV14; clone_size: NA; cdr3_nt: TGTGCCAGCAGCAAAAGCAATCAGCCCCAGCATTTT; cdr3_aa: CASSKSNQPQHF
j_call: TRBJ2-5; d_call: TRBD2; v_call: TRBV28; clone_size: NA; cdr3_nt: TGTGCCAGCAGTTTTTTTTTCGCGGGAGCGTTGTTAGAGACCCAGTACTTC; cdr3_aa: CASSFFFAGALLETQYF
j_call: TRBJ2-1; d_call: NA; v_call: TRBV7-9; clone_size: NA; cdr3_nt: TGTGCCAGCAGTTCCACGCGAGGGGGAGAGAAGTCCTACAATGAGCAGTTCTTC; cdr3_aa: CASSSTRGGEKSYNEQFF
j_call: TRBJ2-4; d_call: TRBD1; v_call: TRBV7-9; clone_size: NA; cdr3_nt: TGTGCCAGCAGCTCCAGGACAGGGAAAAACATTCAGTACTTC; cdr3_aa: CASSSRTGKNIQYF
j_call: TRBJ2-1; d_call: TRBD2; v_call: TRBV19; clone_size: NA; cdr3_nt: TGTGCCAGTAGTATTTCTCTAGCGGGAGGTTTAAATGAGCAGTTCTTC; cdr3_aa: CASSISLAGGLNEQFF
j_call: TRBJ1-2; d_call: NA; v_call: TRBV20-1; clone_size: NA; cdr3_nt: TGCAGTGGGGTCGTAGGTGGCTACACCTTC; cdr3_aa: CSGVVGGYTF